This TCR beta chain originates from a study of blood T cell repertoires in COVID-19. Turning to the study itself: T cells, B-cell-depleted T cells, or PBMCs supplied cDNA or gDNA.

Cohorts were assigned according to the clinical history that participants reported. Losses at the gene ends were 1 base for V and 9 bases for J; bases not matched to a gene: 7. The CDR3 spans 16 residues. Germline CDR1 and CDR2: SEHNR and FQNEAQ (reference sequence). Authors' processing steps: Estimation of nucleated cell counts was performed using reference gene primer amplification. Generated by immunoSEQ multiplex PCR, the TCRdb table keeps only in-frame clones and is missing some. That table supplies the V and J calls and clone size; D and trimming were determined from the DNA. The sample has roughly 290,000 clones, about 90% seen once; the top ten hold about 1.7%.

The sequence derives from a woman aged 18-29 years with acute COVID-19. The genes are TRBV7-9 and TRBJ2-1; 12 positions match TRBD2. Sequenced input: PBMCs or T cells enriched from blood (not recorded which). The DNA of the CDR3 is TGTGCCAGCAGCTTAGGGAGACTAGCGGGAGATGGTGAGCAGTTCTTC. It is translated as CASSLGRLAGDGEQFF.